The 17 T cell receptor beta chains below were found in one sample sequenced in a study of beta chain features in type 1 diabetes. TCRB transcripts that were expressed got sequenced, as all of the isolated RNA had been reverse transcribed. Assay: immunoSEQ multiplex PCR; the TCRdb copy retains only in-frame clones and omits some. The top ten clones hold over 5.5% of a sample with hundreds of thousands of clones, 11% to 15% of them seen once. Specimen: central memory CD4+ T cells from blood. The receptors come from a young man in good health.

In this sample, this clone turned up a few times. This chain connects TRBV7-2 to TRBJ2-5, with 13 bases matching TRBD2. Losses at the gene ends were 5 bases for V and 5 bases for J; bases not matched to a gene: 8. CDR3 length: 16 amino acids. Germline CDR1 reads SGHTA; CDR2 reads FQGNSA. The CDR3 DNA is TGTGCCAGCAGCGAGTCGGGACTAGCGGGATCGGAGACCCAGTACTTC. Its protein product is CASSESGLAGSETQYF.

The CDR3 DNA reads TGTGCCAGCAGCGATTATCAGAACACTGAAGCTTTCTTT. Residues: CASSDYQNTEAFF. The rearrangement links TRBV6-5 to TRBJ1-1; D unresolved. This CDR3 spans 13 amino acids. Germline-derived CDR1 and CDR2 are MNHEY and SVGAGI. The V and J ends lost 6 bases and 1 base respectively, with 9 bases between them.

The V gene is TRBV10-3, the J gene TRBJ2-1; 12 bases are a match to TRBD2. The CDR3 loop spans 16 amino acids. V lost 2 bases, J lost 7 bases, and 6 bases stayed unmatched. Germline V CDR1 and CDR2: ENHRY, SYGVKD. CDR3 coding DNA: TGTGCCATCAGTGAGGCGACTAGCGGGAGATTTAATGAGCAGTTCTTC. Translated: CAISEATSGRFNEQFF.

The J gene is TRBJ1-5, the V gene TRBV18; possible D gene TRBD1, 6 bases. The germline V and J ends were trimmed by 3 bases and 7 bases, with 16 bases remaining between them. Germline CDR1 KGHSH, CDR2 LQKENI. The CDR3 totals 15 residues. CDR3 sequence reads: CASSPKVGAGQPQHF. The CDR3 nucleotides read TGTGCCAGCTCACCCAAGGTGGGGGCGGGACAGCCCCAGCATTTT.

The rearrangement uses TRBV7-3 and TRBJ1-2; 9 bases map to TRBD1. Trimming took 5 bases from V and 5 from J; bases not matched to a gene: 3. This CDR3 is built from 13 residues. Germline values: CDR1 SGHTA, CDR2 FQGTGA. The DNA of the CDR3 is TGTGCCAGCAGCGGCGGGACAGGGTATGGCTACACCTTC. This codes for CASSGGTGYGYTF.

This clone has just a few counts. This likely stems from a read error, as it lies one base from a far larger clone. CDR3 sequence (DNA): TGTGCCAGCAGCCGCGGGTCCTCCGGGGGGGCTAAAGAGACCCAGTGCTTC. Protein product: CASSRGSSGGAKETQCF. The chain joins TRBV7-7 to TRBJ2-7; 8 bases map to TRBD2. The germline gives CDR1 SSHAT, CDR2 FNYEAQ (reference sequence). CDR3 size: 17 residues. Full variable domain (missing parts from reference TRBV7-7 and TRBJ2-7): GAGVSQSPRYKVTKRGQDVTLRCDPISSHATLYWYQQALGQGPEFLTYFNYEAQPDKSGLPSDRFSAERPEGSISTLTIQRTEQRDSAMYRCASSRGSSGGAKETQCFGPGTRLTVT.

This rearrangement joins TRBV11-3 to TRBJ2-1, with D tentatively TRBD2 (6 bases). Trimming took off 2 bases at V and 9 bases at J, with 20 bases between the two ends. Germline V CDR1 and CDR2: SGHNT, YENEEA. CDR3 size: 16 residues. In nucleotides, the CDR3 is TGTGCCAGCAGCTTAAGTGGGGGGAGCTCCTCCATTGAGCAGTTCTTC. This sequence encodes CASSLSGGSSSIEQFF.

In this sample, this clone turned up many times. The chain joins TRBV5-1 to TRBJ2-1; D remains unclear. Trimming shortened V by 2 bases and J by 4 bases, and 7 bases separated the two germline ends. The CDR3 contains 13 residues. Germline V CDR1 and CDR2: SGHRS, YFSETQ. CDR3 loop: CASSFNNYNEQFF. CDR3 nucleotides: TGCGCCAGCAGCTTCAATAATTACAATGAGCAGTTCTTC.

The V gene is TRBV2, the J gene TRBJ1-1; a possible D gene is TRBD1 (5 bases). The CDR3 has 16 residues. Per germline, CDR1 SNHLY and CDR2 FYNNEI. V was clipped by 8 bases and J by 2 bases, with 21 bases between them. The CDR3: CASVEDTGRLNTEAFF. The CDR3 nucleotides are TGTGCCAGCGTCGAGGATACGGGGCGATTAAACACTGAAGCTTTCTTT.

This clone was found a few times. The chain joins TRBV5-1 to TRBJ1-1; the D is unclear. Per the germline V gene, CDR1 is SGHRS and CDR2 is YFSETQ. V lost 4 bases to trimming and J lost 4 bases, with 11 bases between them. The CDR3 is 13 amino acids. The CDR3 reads CASSKGSGTEAFF. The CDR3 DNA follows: TGCGCCAGCAGCAAGGGAAGCGGCACTGAAGCTTTCTTT.

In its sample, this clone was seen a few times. CDR3 nucleotides: TGTGCCAGCAGCCAAGACAGTAGCACTGAAGCTTTCTTT. Protein sequence: CASSQDSSTEAFF. This rearrangement joins TRBV13 to TRBJ1-1, with D tentatively TRBD1 (5 bases). Trimming stripped 5 bases from V and 4 bases from J, with 11 bases between. Germline V gene lookup returns CDR1 PRHDT and CDR2 FYEKMQ (reference sequence). The CDR3 length is 13 residues.

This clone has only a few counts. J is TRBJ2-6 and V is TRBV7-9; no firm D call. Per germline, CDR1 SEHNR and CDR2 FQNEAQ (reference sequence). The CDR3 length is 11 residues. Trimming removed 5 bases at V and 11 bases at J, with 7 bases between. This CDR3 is CASSLVDVLTF. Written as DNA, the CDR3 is TGTGCCAGCAGCCTTGTAGACGTCCTGACTTTC.

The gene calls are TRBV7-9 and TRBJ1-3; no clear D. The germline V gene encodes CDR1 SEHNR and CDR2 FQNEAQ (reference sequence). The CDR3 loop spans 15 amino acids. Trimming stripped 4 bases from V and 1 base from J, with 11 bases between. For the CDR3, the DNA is TGTGCCAGCAGCTCCGACGGGTTATCTGGAAACACCATATATTTT. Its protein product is CASSSDGLSGNTIYF.

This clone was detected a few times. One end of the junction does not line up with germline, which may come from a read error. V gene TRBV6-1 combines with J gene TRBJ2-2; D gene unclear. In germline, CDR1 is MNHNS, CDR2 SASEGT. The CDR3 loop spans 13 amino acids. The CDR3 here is CASREGVTGELFF. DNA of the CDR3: TGTGCCAGCAGAGAAGGAGTCACCGGGGAGCTGTTTTTT.

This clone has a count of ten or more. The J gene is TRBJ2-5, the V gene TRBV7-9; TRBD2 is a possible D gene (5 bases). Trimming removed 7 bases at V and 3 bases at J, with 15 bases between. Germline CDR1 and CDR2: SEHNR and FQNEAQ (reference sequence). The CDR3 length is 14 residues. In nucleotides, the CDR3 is TGTGCCAGCACCCGCCCAAGCGGAAAAGAGACCCAGTACTTC. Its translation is CASTRPSGKETQYF.

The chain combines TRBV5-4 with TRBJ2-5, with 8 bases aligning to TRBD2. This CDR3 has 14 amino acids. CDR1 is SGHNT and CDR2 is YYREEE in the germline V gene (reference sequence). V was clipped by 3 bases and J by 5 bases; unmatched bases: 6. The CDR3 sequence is CASSWMTSVETQYF. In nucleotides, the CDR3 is TGTGCCAGCAGCTGGATGACTAGCGTGGAGACCCAGTACTTC.

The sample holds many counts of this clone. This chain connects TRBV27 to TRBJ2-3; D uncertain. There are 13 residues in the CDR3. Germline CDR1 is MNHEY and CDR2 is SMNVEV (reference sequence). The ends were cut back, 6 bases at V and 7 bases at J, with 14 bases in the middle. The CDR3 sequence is CASRLSDSYTQYF. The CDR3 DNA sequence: TGTGCCAGCAGACTGAGTGACTCCTATACGCAGTATTTT.